This entry lists 23 T cell receptor beta chains sequenced from one sample in a study of resident and recirculating memory T cells in vitiligo (dated by TCRdb to about 2018). The method was the immunoSEQ multiplex PCR assay. TCRdb obtained this table from immuneACCESS and retained in-frame rearrangements with V and J assigned. These tables miss some clones; where compared with another copy, unresolved V genes account for less than half of the shortfall, and the remainder is unexplained. The sample includes tens of thousands of clones, with approximately 90% observed a single time. The top ten clonotypes cover roughly 5% of the sample. The sequenced sample consisted of blood. The receptor set was obtained from a male donor with vitiligo.

V and J are TRBV29-1 and TRBJ1-1; TRBD1 agrees at 9 bases. Losses at the gene ends were 7 bases for V and 4 bases for J; bases not matched to a gene: 4. The germline CDR1 and CDR2 sequences are SQVTM and ANQGSEA. The CDR3 sequence is 12 residues long. Written as DNA, the CDR3 is TGCAGCGCTGCACAGGGGGCCACTGAAGCTTTCTTT. As protein: CSAAQGATEAFF.

CDR3 region: CASSISPRGGQETQYF. The CDR3 coding sequence is TGTGCCAGTAGTATATCTCCTCGGGGGGGGCAAGAGACCCAGTACTTC. V and J are TRBV19 and TRBJ2-5; 8 bases are a match to TRBD2. Per germline, CDR1 LNHDA and CDR2 SQIVND (reference sequence). The V gene end was trimmed by 2 bases and the J gene end by 2 bases; junction bases not matched to a gene: 7. The CDR3 runs to 16 residues.

The gene calls are TRBV5-6 and TRBJ2-6; 8 bases are shared with TRBD1. Germline CDR1 reads SGHDT; CDR2 reads YYEEEE. The CDR3 consists of 18 residues. V trimming: 2 bases; J trimming: 4 bases; junction bases outside the gene matches: 11. CDR3 DNA sequence: TGTGCCAGCAGCTTAGGACAGGGAAGTGTGAGCGGGGCCAACGTCCTGACTTTC. This translates into CASSLGQGSVSGANVLTF. The full variable domain, completed using reference TRBV5-6 and TRBJ2-6, is DAGVTQSPTHLIKTRGQQVTLRCSPKSGHDTVSWYQQALGQGPQFIFQYYEEEERQRGNFPDRFSGHQFPNYSSELNVNALLLGDSALYLCASSLGQGSVSGANVLTFGAGSRLTVL.

This clone was seen once. The rearrangement links TRBV2 to TRBJ1-3; D ambiguous. There are 13 residues in the CDR3. Germline CDR1 SNHLY, CDR2 FYNNEI. V lost 4 bases, J lost 2 bases, and 6 bases lay in between. The CDR3 DNA reads as TGTGCCAGCAGTGGGGCCGCTGGAAACACCATATATTTT. It translates to CASSGAAGNTIYF.

This clone occurred a few times. The V and J genes are TRBV6-6 and TRBJ2-7, with 8 bases matching TRBD2. The V gene end was trimmed by 5 bases and the J gene end by 5 bases; junction bases not matched to a gene: 8. The CDR3 length is 14 residues. The germline V gene encodes CDR1 MNHNY and CDR2 SVGAGI (reference sequence). The CDR3 region has the DNA TGTGCCAGCAGTCCCCCGGGGGGGCGAAACGAGCAGTACTTC. It yields the protein CASSPPGGRNEQYF.

This clone has more than one count but fewer than ten. The V call is TRBV14, the J call TRBJ1-4, with TRBD1 matching over 9 bases. The CDR3 consists of 14 residues. CDR1 SGHDN and CDR2 FVKESK come from the germline V gene. J was trimmed by 8 bases and V by 4 bases; bases with no gene match: 5. The CDR3 is CASSPRTGAEKLFF. For the CDR3, the DNA is TGTGCCAGCAGCCCCCGGACAGGGGCCGAAAAACTGTTTTTT.

The chain couples TRBV6-1 to TRBJ2-3; TRBD1 agrees at 8 bases. The CDR3 covers 14 residues. Germline loops: CDR1 MNHNS, CDR2 SASEGT. V dropped 5 bases and J dropped 2; count of bases not matched to a gene: 3. Here the CDR3 reads CASSWTGITDTQYF. In DNA, the CDR3 is TGTGCCAGCAGTTGGACAGGGATCACAGATACGCAGTATTTT.

The CDR3 region is CASSLGQGAYEQYF. As DNA, the CDR3 is TGTGCCAGCAGTTTAGGACAGGGGGCCTACGAGCAGTACTTC. The V and J genes are TRBV6-6 and TRBJ2-7; 10 bases are a match to TRBD1. Per the germline V gene, CDR1 is MNHNY and CDR2 is SVGAGI (reference sequence). CDR3 size: 14 residues. Losses at the gene ends were 4 bases for V and 2 bases for J; bases not matched to a gene: 2.

This clone occurred once. V is TRBV11-2 and J is TRBJ2-7; D gene ambiguous. The CDR3 extends over 13 amino acids. V was trimmed by 5 bases and J by 7 bases, leaving 15 bases between them. Looked up from germline, CDR1 is SGHAT and CDR2 is FQNNGV. The CDR3 region has the DNA TGTGCCAGCAGCCCTAGTGGCCCGGGTGAGCAGTACTTC. Residues: CASSPSGPGEQYF.

This clone was found a few times. This chain connects TRBV19 to TRBJ1-5; D is undetermined. Trimming took 5 bases from V and 2 from J, leaving 13 bases between them. Per germline, CDR1 LNHDA and CDR2 SQIVND (reference sequence). The CDR3 has 15 residues. The CDR3, as DNA: TGTGCCAGTAGTGAGCGGGGAGTGGGCAATCAGCCCCAGCATTTT. Translated: CASSERGVGNQPQHF.

The V gene is TRBV7-2, the J gene TRBJ1-2, with TRBD1 as a possible D gene (6 bases). This CDR3 has 15 amino acids. V lost 6 bases and J lost 6, with 20 bases in between. CDR1 is SGHTA and CDR2 is FQGNSA in the germline V gene. The CDR3 reads CASSLRARGWDGYTF. In DNA, the CDR3 is TGTGCCAGCAGTCTTAGGGCCAGGGGTTGGGATGGCTACACCTTC.

The chain is built from TRBV6-1 and TRBJ2-7; D possibly corresponds to TRBD1 (6 bases). The length of the CDR3 is 15 residues. Trimming removed 10 bases from V and 0 bases from J, with 19 bases in between. Germline lookup yields CDR1 MNHNS and CDR2 SASEGT. The CDR3 DNA is TGTGCCACCCTTTGGACAGTCTCTAGCTCCTACGAGCAGTACTTC. Protein: CATLWTVSSSYEQYF.

The chain employs TRBV7-3 and TRBJ2-3; TRBD2 agrees at 10 bases. The CDR3 is 18 amino acids. Looked up from germline, CDR1 is SGHTA and CDR2 is FQGTGA. The V gene end was trimmed by 3 bases and the J gene end by 1 base; junction bases not matched to a gene: 10. The CDR3, as DNA: TGTGCCAGCAGCTTGGGTTCAGCGGGGGGGCCGCGCACAGATACGCAGTATTTT. It codes for CASSLGSAGGPRTDTQYF.

In this sample, this clone turned up a few times. CDR3 loop: CASAHNRGAHKGYTF. In DNA, the CDR3 is TGTGCTAGTGCCCACAACAGGGGGGCGCATAAGGGCTACACCTTC. The chain employs TRBV12-5 and TRBJ1-2; 8 nucleotides match TRBD1. The V and J ends lost 7 bases and 8 bases, in that order; junction bases with no gene match: 15. CDR3 length: 15 amino acids. Germline V gene data show CDR1 as LGHNT and CDR2 as FRNRAP. Full variable domain (missing parts from reference TRBV12-5 and TRBJ1-2): DARVTQTPRHKVTEMGQEVTMRCQPILGHNTVFWYRQTMMQGLELLAYFRNRAPLDDSGMPKDRFSAEMPDATLATLKIQPSEPRDSAVYFCASAHNRGAHKGYTFGSGTRLTVV.

The rearrangement links TRBV9 to TRBJ1-2; tentative D call: TRBD1 (5 bases). The CDR3 contains 16 residues. Germline assignment: CDR1 SGDLS and CDR2 YYNGEE. V lost 4 bases to trimming and J lost 0 bases, with 16 bases between them. The CDR3 protein is CASSQGGTTPNYGYTF. The DNA for the CDR3 is TGTGCCAGCAGCCAGGGAGGAACCACCCCTAACTATGGCTACACCTTC.

V and J are TRBV29-1 and TRBJ1-1, with TRBD1 matching over 7 bases. CDR3 size: 12 residues. The V and J ends lost 7 bases and 3 bases, in that order; junction bases with no gene match: 5. CDR1 and CDR2 from the germline V gene are SQVTM and ANQGSEA. Here the CDR3 DNA reads TGCAGCGGCAAGGGGGCGTACACTGAAGCTTTCTTT. Amino acid sequence: CSGKGAYTEAFF.

J is TRBJ2-7 and V is TRBV7-3; 8 bases fit TRBD2. CDR3 length equals 15 residues. Trimming took 2 bases from V and 6 from J; bases not matched to a gene: 9. Germline V lookup: CDR1 SGHTA, CDR2 FQGTGA. The CDR3 reads CASSLFAGGFSEQYF. CDR3 nucleotide sequence: TGTGCCAGCAGCTTATTCGCGGGGGGCTTTAGCGAGCAGTACTTC.

This chain uses TRBV15 with TRBJ1-2; the D gene is possibly TRBD1 (5 bases). The CDR3 extends over 17 amino acids. Trimming took off 1 base at V and 8 bases at J, with 23 bases between the two ends. Looked up from germline, CDR1 is LNHNV and CDR2 is YYDKDF (reference sequence). The CDR3 is CATSRAPTVTWPEGYTF. The DNA for the CDR3 is TGTGCCACCAGCAGAGCCCCGACAGTGACTTGGCCTGAAGGCTACACCTTC.

The chain uses TRBV7-2 and TRBJ2-1, with 9 bases fitting TRBD2. This CDR3 comprises 15 residues. V lost 1 base to trimming and J lost 7 bases; unmatched junction nucleotides: 5. CDR1 is SGHTA, CDR2 FQGNSA, per germline. The CDR3 spells CASSLVAGGSNEQFF. The CDR3, as DNA: TGTGCCAGCAGCTTAGTCGCGGGGGGGTCTAATGAGCAGTTCTTC. Full variable domain (rest looked up from reference TRBV7-2 and TRBJ2-1): GAGVSQSPSNKVTEKGKDVELRCDPISGHTALYWYRQSLGQGLEFLIYFQGNSAPDKSGLPSDRFSAERTGGSVSTLTIQRTQQEDSAVYLCASSLVAGGSNEQFFGPGTRLTVL.

The chain has TRBV2 and TRBJ1-5; perhaps TRBD1 as D (5 bases). Germline V gene sequence: CDR1 SNHLY, CDR2 FYNNEI. V was trimmed by 4 bases and J by 0 bases, leaving 7 bases between them. The CDR3 is 14 amino acids. CDR3 in DNA: TGTGCCAGCAGTGGGGGCAGTAGCAATCAGCCCCAGCATTTT. This encodes CASSGGSSNQPQHF.

The chain carries TRBV5-4 and TRBJ1-5; D might be TRBD1 (5 bases). The CDR3 sequence is 12 residues long. V was clipped by 1 base and J by 11 bases, with 10 bases between them. CDR1 is SGHNT, CDR2 YYREEE, per germline (reference sequence). CDR3 protein: CASSLPGLTQHF. The CDR3, as DNA: TGTGCCAGCAGCTTGCCAGGGCTGACCCAGCATTTT.

The rearrangement joins TRBV4-3 to TRBJ2-7; 11 nucleotides align to TRBD1. This CDR3 is built from 17 residues. J lost 5 bases, V lost 3 bases, and 12 bases had no gene match. Germline V lookup: CDR1 LGHNA, CDR2 YSLEER. CDR3 loop: CASSQALRDRGNDEQYF. For the CDR3, the DNA is TGCGCCAGCAGCCAGGCTCTCCGGGACAGGGGGAATGACGAGCAGTACTTC.

The rearrangement joins TRBV21-1 to TRBJ2-1; TRBD2 reflects the table's D call only, with no check against the DNA. TRBV21-1 is recorded as a pseudogene. The CDR3 covers 19 residues. The DNA for the CDR3 is TGTGCCAGCAGCCGGAGGGGATTAGCGGGGGTAAGCTCCTACAATGAGCAGTTCTTC. It specifies CASSRRGLAGVSSYNEQFF.